In this sample, the clone carrying this TCR beta chain turned up once. Antigen: not known. V was pared by 4 bases and J by 3 bases, with 11 bases between. Per germline, CDR1 KGHSY and CDR2 FQNENV. The CDR3 runs to 14 residues. The sample originates from a study of CXCR4 blockade with PD-1 therapy in pancreatic cancer. Study findings and constraints: Antigen-specificity overlap of convergent dominant clones remained unconfirmed.

Assay used: immunoSEQ multiplex PCR; TCRdb lists only in-frame clones, some missing. The table records 1,500 or so clones, about two fifths of them present only once. The source material was tumor tissue. The clonotype originates from a human donor with pancreatic ductal adenocarcinoma. J is TRBJ2-3 and V is TRBV16; tentative D call: TRBD1 (6 bases). CDR3 DNA: TGTGCCAGCAGCCGAGGACAGATGACAGATACGCAGTATTTT. Its translation: CASSRGQMTDTQYF.